This T cell receptor (beta chain) was documented in a study of blood T cell repertoires in COVID-19. Study-level information: Spain, Italy and the United States supplied samples that represented acute and convalescent COVID-19.

The study drew participants aged about 18 to 95 years from roughly 25 US areas. The study assigned cohorts using participant-reported clinical history. The CDR3 is 14 amino acids. V lost 4 bases and J lost 5; bases outside the gene matches: 4. Germline V lookup: CDR1 LGHNT, CDR2 FRNRAP. Original handling: The authors estimated nucleated cell counts from reference gene primer amplification. Profiled with immunoSEQ multiplex PCR; TCRdb holds only in-frame clones, not every one. V, J and clone size derive from that table, while D and trimming were established from the DNA sequence. The table has roughly 240,000 clones, 88% seen once.

Input material: PBMCs or T cells enriched from blood (not recorded which). The rearrangement joins TRBV12-5 to TRBJ1-5, with TRBD1 matching over 8 bases. The sequence derives from a woman between 40 and 55 years old with acute COVID-19. The CDR3 loop reads CASGSSGGDQPQHF. In nucleotides, the CDR3 is TGTGCTAGTGGTTCCTCAGGGGGCGATCAGCCCCAGCATTTT.